The 19 T cell receptor beta chains given below trace back to one sample, sequenced in a study of response to subunit inactivated influenza vaccine. One entry per CDR3 protein results from TCRdb running MiXCR on the RT-PCR reads. The table shows approximately 730,000 distinct CDR3 sequences, with about 14% occurring only once. This material consisted of PBMCs from blood, taken 14 to 15 days before vaccination. The receptors were sampled from a man aged 45-60 years who received an inactivated influenza vaccine.

The table lists this clonotype with many counts. The genes are TRBV29-1 and TRBJ2-1; 12 nucleotides agree with TRBD2. The germline V gene has CDR1 SQVTM and CDR2 ANQGSEA. V trimming: 6 bases; J trimming: 3 bases; junction bases outside the gene matches: 9. This CDR3 comprises 16 residues. CDR3 nucleotide sequence: TGCAGCGTCGCCCCCCGGACTAGCGGGAACTACAATGAGCAGTTCTTC. Its protein product is CSVAPRTSGNYNEQFF.

This clonotype occurred a few times. The chain is built from TRBV12-3 or TRBV12-4 and TRBJ1-2, with TRBD1 as a possible D gene (5 bases). The length of the CDR3 is 13 residues. The V end lost 4 bases, the J end lost 7 bases, and 13 bases lay between the germline ends. CDR3 loop: CASSSQGSLGYTF. The CDR3 DNA sequence: TGTGCCAGCAGTTCCCAGGGTTCACTTGGCTACACCTTC.

The chain recombines TRBV3-1 with TRBJ2-5, with 7 nucleotides matching TRBD2. J gave up 9 bases and V 0 bases, and 4 bases lay outside the gene matches. This CDR3 region has 13 residues. Looked up from germline, CDR1 is LGHDT and CDR2 is YNNKEL (reference sequence). DNA for the CDR3: TGTGCCAGCAGCCAAGATCCGGGACTACCCCAGTACTTC. It encodes CASSQDPGLPQYF.

This clonotype came up a few times. The chain carries TRBV20-1 and TRBJ2-6; D is uncertain. V lost 5 bases and J 1 base, leaving 9 bases between the germline ends. Germline V gene lookup returns CDR1 DFQATT and CDR2 SNEGSKA (reference sequence). The CDR3 has 14 amino acids. The CDR3 loop reads CSAPDGSGANVLTF. As DNA, the CDR3 is TGCAGTGCTCCGGACGGTTCTGGGGCCAACGTCCTGACTTTC.

This clonotype was counted between two and nine times. The V and J genes are TRBV12-3 or TRBV12-4 and TRBJ1-5, with D unclear. V lost 5 bases to trimming and J lost 9 bases, with 11 bases between them. The length of the CDR3 is 12 residues. In DNA form, the CDR3 reads TGTGCCAGCAGTACACCCCGGGGGCCCCAGCATTTT. It codes for CASSTPRGPQHF.

This clonotype turned up a few times. This rearrangement joins TRBV29-1 to TRBJ1-1; D is unclear. Germline-derived CDR1 and CDR2 are SQVTM and ANQGSEA. The V end was cut by 7 bases, the J end by 7 bases, with 10 bases between. This CDR3 is built from 10 residues. The CDR3 sequence: CSAWADEAFF. In DNA form, the CDR3 reads TGCAGCGCTTGGGCCGATGAAGCTTTCTTT.

The chain is built from TRBV3-1 and TRBJ2-6; D gene unclear. V was pared by 1 base and J by 0 bases, with 4 bases between. The CDR3 spans 15 residues. Per germline, CDR1 LGHDT and CDR2 YNNKEL (reference sequence). The CDR3 coding sequence is TGTGCCAGCAGCCAAGGGGGCTCTGGGGCCAACGTCCTGACTTTC. Protein sequence: CASSQGGSGANVLTF.

This clonotype appeared a few times. The chain carries TRBV29-1 and TRBJ2-1; 8 bases are shared with TRBD1. CDR1 is SQVTM, CDR2 ANQGSEA, per germline. The CDR3 spans 13 residues. J gave up 5 bases and V 8 bases, and 8 bases lay outside the gene matches. DNA of the CDR3: TGCAGCATCCGGGACAGGAGAAACAATGAGCAGTTCTTC. Translating gives CSIRDRRNNEQFF.

V is TRBV29-1 and J is TRBJ2-7, with 8 bases aligning to TRBD1. V shed 7 bases, J shed 3 bases, and the junction held 8 bases outside the gene matches. This CDR3 has 13 amino acids. Per germline, CDR1 SQVTM and CDR2 ANQGSEA. The CDR3 spells CSASGTGFYEQYF. The CDR3 nucleotides are TGCAGCGCCTCCGGGACAGGTTTCTACGAGCAGTACTTC.

The chain has TRBV7-8 and TRBJ1-4; D is possibly TRBD1 (6 bases). The germline V and J ends were trimmed by 6 bases and 3 bases, with 17 bases remaining between them. CDR1 is SGHVS, CDR2 FQNEAQ, per germline. The CDR3 extends over 16 amino acids. This CDR3 is CASSSRGGGANEKLFF. The CDR3 DNA reads TGTGCCAGCAGTTCGAGGGGGGGGGGCGCTAATGAAAAACTGTTTTTT.

This clonotype was seen a handful of times. The V and J genes are TRBV6-2 or TRBV6-3 and TRBJ2-3; D perhaps matches TRBD1 (6 bases). This CDR3 contains 15 residues. V was pared by 2 bases and J by 2 bases, with 11 bases between. Germline CDR1 reads MNHEY; CDR2 reads SVGEGT. The CDR3 coding sequence is TGTGCCAGCAGTTACCCCAGGGGCCCCACAGATACGCAGTATTTT. This encodes CASSYPRGPTDTQYF.

The chain recombines TRBV12-3 or TRBV12-4 with TRBJ2-5; perhaps D is TRBD1 or TRBD2 (5 bases each). The CDR3 totals 15 residues. Trimming took 5 bases from V and 7 from J, leaving 20 bases between them. The CDR3 protein is CASSVRDGTRATQYF. CDR3 sequence (DNA): TGTGCCAGCAGTGTCCGGGACGGTACAAGAGCGACCCAGTACTTC.

The rearrangement joins TRBV20-1 to TRBJ2-7, with D possibly being TRBD2 (5 bases). Germline CDR1 DFQATT, CDR2 SNEGSKA (reference sequence). V was cut by 3 bases and J by 0 bases, with 9 bases left in between. This CDR3 comprises 13 residues. The DNA for the CDR3 is TGCAGTGCTAGGAAGAGGGACTCCTACGAGCAGTACTTC. Residues: CSARKRDSYEQYF.

CDR3 sequence reads: CASSPQIASGIGTGELFF. The CDR3 coding sequence is TGCGCCAGCAGCCCCCAAATAGCCAGCGGGATTGGCACCGGGGAGCTGTTTTTT. The chain recombines TRBV4-3 with TRBJ2-2, with 7 bases aligning to TRBD2. Losses at the gene ends were 4 bases for V and 4 bases for J; bases not matched to a gene: 15. The germline CDR1 and CDR2 sequences are LGHNA and YSLEER. This CDR3 region has 18 residues.

The chain joins TRBV10-3 to TRBJ1-4; D call uncertain. Germline-derived CDR1 and CDR2 are ENHRY and SYGVKD. The CDR3 has 10 amino acids. V gave up 10 bases and J gave up 7 bases, with 7 bases separating them. CDR3 DNA sequence: TGTGCCAACTATTCTGAAAAACTGTTTTTT. Its protein product is CANYSEKLFF.

The CDR3 DNA sequence: TGCAGTGCCCCGAGGTACTCAGGGGATCAGCCCCAGCATTTT. Its protein product is CSAPRYSGDQPQHF. J is TRBJ1-5 and V is TRBV20-1; D may be TRBD1 (6 bases). Between the trimmed V and J ends, which lost 6 bases and 5 bases, there was a span of 17 bases. This CDR3 has 14 amino acids. From germline, CDR1 is DFQATT and CDR2 SNEGSKA (reference sequence).

This rearrangement joins TRBV28 to TRBJ2-7, with a possible D match to TRBD1 (6 bases). The V gene's germline CDR1 is MDHEN and CDR2 SYDVKM. The CDR3 is made up of 12 amino acids. Trimming left V 6 bases short and J 2 bases short, with 8 bases between. For the CDR3, the DNA is TGTGCCAGCAGGACAGGACCCTACGAGCAGTACTTC. Translated: CASRTGPYEQYF.

This clonotype was detected many times. The V and J genes are TRBV11-2 and TRBJ2-2; 9 bases are shared with TRBD1. Germline V gene sequence: CDR1 SGHAT, CDR2 FQNNGV. The CDR3 is made up of 15 amino acids. J was trimmed by 4 bases and V by 4 bases; bases with no gene match: 4. The CDR3 loop is CASSSTGGGTGELFF. The CDR3 DNA reads TGTGCCAGCAGCTCGACAGGGGGAGGCACCGGGGAGCTGTTTTTT.

The chain combines TRBV5-1 with TRBJ2-2; perhaps TRBD2 as D (7 bases). Germline values: CDR1 SGHRS, CDR2 YFSETQ. The CDR3 contains 17 residues. Trimming stripped 4 bases from V and 0 bases from J, with 16 bases between. The CDR3 region has the DNA TGCGCCAGCAGCCCGTGGGGGGGCATCGCGAACACCGGGGAGCTGTTTTTT. This encodes CASSPWGGIANTGELFF.